These 22 T cell receptor beta chains were sequenced from one sample in a study of neurological immune-mediated disorders. TCRdb used MiXCR to reprocess the 5' RACE reads, holding one entry per CDR3 protein. The sample carries approximately 21,000 distinct CDR3 sequences, over 5.5% recorded once. Sample: CD8+ T cells from blood. These receptors were obtained from a man between 18 and 29 years old in good health.

The chain couples TRBV19 to TRBJ1-1, with unresolved D. The CDR3 length is 14 residues. V was pared by 2 bases and J by 5 bases, with 12 bases between. CDR1 and CDR2 (germline): LNHDA, SQIVND (reference sequence). This CDR3 reads CASSIHGSGTEAFF. CDR3 DNA sequence: TGTGCCAGTAGTATACATGGCAGCGGAACTGAAGCTTTCTTT.

This clonotype was counted ten times or more. The chain uses TRBV6-1 and TRBJ2-7; perhaps TRBD1 as D (6 bases). The V end lost 4 bases, the J end lost 3 bases, and 19 bases lay between the germline ends. The V gene's germline CDR1 is MNHNS and CDR2 SASEGT. The CDR3 is 16 residues long. CDR3 DNA sequence: TGTGCCAGCAGTGGACCAAGCGGACAGAAGATCTACGAGCAGTACTTC. Protein product: CASSGPSGQKIYEQYF.

This clonotype was seen at least ten times. This chain connects TRBV7-9 to TRBJ2-5, with D perhaps being TRBD1 or TRBD2 (7 bases each). V was trimmed by 6 bases and J by 5 bases, leaving 13 bases between them. CDR3 size: 13 residues. Germline CDR1 reads SEHNR; CDR2 reads FQNEAQ (reference sequence). The CDR3 nucleotides are TGTGCCAGCAGAAGACAGGGAGGGGAGACCCAGTACTTC. Its translation is CASRRQGGETQYF.

The sample holds many counts of this clonotype. V and J are TRBV4-1 and TRBJ2-5; 7 bases agree with TRBD1. Germline CDR1 and CDR2: MGHRA and YSYEKL. The CDR3 consists of 15 residues. The V gene end was trimmed by 1 base and the J gene end by 1 base; junction bases not matched to a gene: 3. The CDR3 bases are TGCGCCAGCAGCCAAGCCCCAGGGGGCCAAGAGACCCAGTACTTC. This gives the protein CASSQAPGGQETQYF.

Many counts were recorded for this clonotype. The chain links TRBV27 to TRBJ2-3; D is unresolved. This CDR3 region has 14 residues. Between the trimmed V and J ends, which lost 0 bases and 0 bases, there was a span of 4 bases. Germline CDR1 and CDR2: MNHEY and SMNVEV (reference sequence). CDR3: CASSLSVSTDTQYF. The CDR3 DNA reads as TGTGCCAGCAGTTTATCGGTTAGCACAGATACGCAGTATTTT.

A note on this clonotype: The limits of the CDR3 on the DNA are not certain, so only TCRdb's listed CDR3 is given. The chain combines TRBV5-1 with TRBJ1-1; the D segment call TRBD1 is taken from the table without a DNA check. Including both end residues, the CDR3 is 21 amino acids long. Germline V gene sequence: CDR1 SGHRS, CDR2 YFSETQ. CDR3 residues: CASSFLGANVLTFGTGTEAFF.

In its sample, this clonotype was seen many times. The gene calls are TRBV6-4 and TRBJ1-5; TRBD1 might be the D (6 bases). V lost 3 bases and J lost 3, with 6 bases in between. Germline V CDR1 and CDR2: MRHNA, SNTAGT. This CDR3 is built from 13 residues. In DNA, the CDR3 is TGTGCCAGCAGTGAGGGGGCCAATCAGCCCCAGCATTTT. Amino acid sequence: CASSEGANQPQHF.

This clonotype appeared many times. This chain links TRBV7-9 with TRBJ1-2; D is unclear. Germline V gene data show CDR1 as SEHNR and CDR2 as FQNEAQ (reference sequence). The CDR3 covers 13 residues. V lost 3 bases and J lost 6, with 11 bases in between. This CDR3 reads CASSLENRDGYTF. CDR3 nucleotide sequence: TGTGCCAGCAGCTTGGAGAACCGGGATGGCTACACCTTC.

The chain employs TRBV20-1 and TRBJ1-2; D is unclear. The V end lost 1 base, the J end lost 7 bases, and 16 bases lay between the germline ends. Germline CDR1 DFQATT, CDR2 SNEGSKA (reference sequence). The CDR3 sequence is 14 residues long. CDR3 protein: CSARGEYAPGGYTF. The DNA for the CDR3 is TGCAGTGCTAGAGGAGAATACGCCCCTGGTGGCTACACCTTC.

This clonotype was counted many times. The chain combines TRBV6-5 with TRBJ2-7; D unresolved. The CDR3 contains 12 residues. Trimming removed 5 bases at V and 5 bases at J, with 10 bases between. Looked up from germline, CDR1 is MNHEY and CDR2 is SVGAGI. CDR3 region: CASSTRADEQYF. CDR3 bases: TGTGCCAGCAGTACCCGTGCAGACGAGCAGTACTTC.

This clonotype was observed a few times. The rearrangement joins TRBV11-1 to TRBJ2-1, with 10 bases lining up with TRBD1. The CDR3 has 15 residues. Germline loops: CDR1 SGHAT, CDR2 FQDESV (reference sequence). V lost 5 bases, J lost 6 bases, and 7 bases stayed unmatched. CDR3 sequence: CASSLRDRGSNEQFF. As DNA, the CDR3 is TGTGCCAGCAGCCTCCGGGACAGGGGATCCAATGAGCAGTTCTTC.

This clonotype was counted many times. The chain carries TRBV7-8 and TRBJ2-5; D is uncertain. V was clipped by 1 base and J by 4 bases, with 10 bases between them. The CDR3 loop spans 14 amino acids. Looked up from germline, CDR1 is SGHVS and CDR2 is FQNEAQ. This CDR3 is CASSLVLGGETQYF. CDR3 DNA sequence: TGTGCCAGCAGCTTAGTTTTGGGTGGAGAGACCCAGTACTTC. Full variable domain (missing parts from reference TRBV7-8 and TRBJ2-5): GAGVSQSPRYKVAKRGQDVALRCDPISGHVSLFWYQQALGQGPEFLTYFQNEAQLDKSGLPSDRFFAERPEGSVSTLKIQRTQQEDSAVYLCASSLVLGGETQYFGPGTRLLVL.

The chain is built from TRBV10-3 and TRBJ1-1; D may be TRBD1 (6 bases). The CDR3 extends over 16 amino acids. V was shortened by 3 bases and J by 1 base, with 15 bases between the two germline ends. The germline gives CDR1 ENHRY, CDR2 SYGVKD. The DNA of the CDR3 is TGTGCCATCAGTGACCCCATGGAGACAGGGAACACTGAAGCTTTCTTT. As protein: CAISDPMETGNTEAFF.

This clonotype was observed at least ten times. The chain joins TRBV20-1 to TRBJ2-1; 12 bases map to TRBD2. The CDR3 contains 14 residues. Per germline, CDR1 DFQATT and CDR2 SNEGSKA (reference sequence). J gave up 6 bases and V 5 bases, and 5 bases lay outside the gene matches. In DNA form, the CDR3 reads TGCAGTGCTCCGACTAGCGGGGGATTCAATGAGCAGTTCTTC. Residues: CSAPTSGGFNEQFF.

This clonotype was picked up many times. The rearrangement uses TRBV4-1 and TRBJ2-7; perhaps TRBD2 as D (5 bases). Trimming cost V 0 bases and J 4 bases, with 16 bases left between them. The CDR3 is 16 amino acids. From germline, CDR1 is MGHRA and CDR2 YSYEKL. The CDR3 DNA sequence: TGCGCCAGCAGCCAAGAAGAGGGTCCGGCCCTGTACGAGCAGTACTTC. It encodes CASSQEEGPALYEQYF.

This clonotype was seen many times. The chain uses TRBV9 and TRBJ2-3; unclear D gene. This CDR3 spans 15 amino acids. Germline V gene data show CDR1 as SGDLS and CDR2 as YYNGEE. The V and J ends lost 2 bases and 2 bases respectively, with 12 bases between them. The CDR3 spells CASSVASVDTDTQYF. The CDR3 nucleotides read TGTGCCAGCAGCGTGGCGAGTGTGGACACAGATACGCAGTATTTT. The variable domain in full, completed from reference TRBV9 and TRBJ2-3, reads DSGVTQTPKHLITATGQRVTLRCSPRSGDLSVYWYQQSLDQGLQFLIQYYNGEERAKGNILERFSAQQFPDLHSELNLSSLELGDSALYFCASSVASVDTDTQYFGPGTRLTVL.

This clonotype was seen ten or more times. This chain uses TRBV10-3 with TRBJ2-7; D tentatively reads TRBD1 or TRBD2 (6 bases each). Germline V gives CDR1 ENHRY, CDR2 SYGVKD. The CDR3 has 15 residues. The V end was cut by 7 bases, the J end by 0 bases, with 16 bases between. The CDR3 is CAIMGGGGSSYEQYF. CDR3 nucleotides: TGTGCCATCATGGGAGGAGGGGGTTCCTCCTACGAGCAGTACTTC.

V usage is TRBV5-1 and J usage is TRBJ2-2; D remains unclear. The CDR3 sequence is 12 residues long. V shed 3 bases and J shed 3 bases, with 3 bases lying between them. Germline CDR1 is SGHRS and CDR2 is YFSETQ. This CDR3 is CASSSYTGELFF. As DNA, the CDR3 is TGCGCCAGCAGCTCTTACACCGGGGAGCTGTTTTTT.

This clonotype was recorded many times. The chain is built from TRBV6-1 and TRBJ1-2; D is uncertain. V gave up 0 bases and J gave up 1 base, with 9 bases separating them. Germline V CDR1 and CDR2: MNHNS, SASEGT. The CDR3 is made up of 15 amino acids. CDR3 sequence: CASSEAGWGNYGYTF. CDR3 in DNA: TGTGCCAGCAGTGAAGCAGGATGGGGTAACTATGGCTACACCTTC.

This clonotype was counted many times. The chain recombines TRBV20-1 with TRBJ2-1; 8 bases are shared with TRBD2. Germline values: CDR1 DFQATT, CDR2 SNEGSKA (reference sequence). V lost 3 bases, J lost 2 bases, and 6 bases stayed unmatched. The CDR3 runs to 15 residues. The CDR3 nucleotides read TGCAGTGCTAGCGGGGGGGCGGTTGCCTACAATGAGCAGTTCTTC. It yields the protein CSASGGAVAYNEQFF.

This clonotype was seen at least ten times. V gene TRBV6-5 combines with J gene TRBJ1-1, with D possibly matching TRBD1 (6 bases). V shed 0 bases and J shed 5 bases, with 13 bases lying between them. CDR1 is MNHEY and CDR2 is SVGAGI in the germline V gene. The CDR3 extends over 15 amino acids. The CDR3 nucleotides read TGTGCCAGCAGTTACTCGGGGCAGGGGAGGACTGAAGCTTTCTTT. Its protein product is CASSYSGQGRTEAFF.

This clonotype occurred many times. The junction and the germline gene differ at one end; a read error may be behind it. The V gene is TRBV29-1, the J gene TRBJ1-2; D perhaps matches TRBD1 (6 bases). Germline V gene data show CDR1 as SQVTM and CDR2 as ANQGSEA. This CDR3 has 11 residues. The CDR3, as DNA: TGCAGCTCTATACTCTCGGGACAAAGCTCCTTC. Its translation is CSSILSGQSSF.